These 26 T cell receptor beta chains share one sample of origin, sequenced in a study of T cell responses to AZD1222 COVID-19 vaccine listed by TCRdb under 2021. The label giving this sample's time point can be read as: baseline before first vaccination. The method was the immunoSEQ multiplex PCR assay. The immuneACCESS repertoire file appears here via TCRdb, limited to in-frame rearrangements. These files lack a portion of the clones; in checked studies, under half of the deficit traces to unresolved V genes, and the cause of the others is not known. Within this sample are 25,000 to 30,000 clones, with around 78% of them counted one time only. The ten largest clonotypes hold roughly 6% of the sample. The sequenced sample was peripheral blood, obtained on day 0 of AZD1222 vaccination. Source of these receptors: an adult in good health.

The chain has TRBV24-1 and TRBJ2-5; D is perhaps TRBD1 or TRBD2 (5 bases each). Germline CDR1 reads KGHDR; CDR2 reads SFDVKD. The CDR3 is made up of 15 amino acids. V was trimmed by 3 bases and J by 5 bases, leaving 15 bases between them. The CDR3 spells CATSDGAGTSETQYF. Written as DNA, the CDR3 is TGTGCCACCAGTGATGGGGCAGGGACGAGCGAGACCCAGTACTTC.

The chain carries TRBV5-1 and TRBJ1-2; D is undetermined. There are 12 residues in the CDR3. CDR1 is SGHRS, CDR2 YFSETQ, per germline. Deletions cut 6 bases from V and 6 bases from J, with 12 bases between. The CDR3 DNA sequence: TGCGCCAGCAAGGGCCCCTTTGATGGCTACACCTTC. Protein: CASKGPFDGYTF.

This clone appeared once. The rearrangement joins TRBV12-5 to TRBJ2-3; D is perhaps TRBD1 (5 bases). CDR3 size: 14 residues. The germline V and J ends were trimmed by 0 bases and 4 bases, with 8 bases remaining between them. The V gene's germline CDR1 is LGHNT and CDR2 FRNRAP. In DNA, the CDR3 is TGTGCTAGTGGTTTGGTACAGGCGGCAGATACGCAGTATTTT. Its protein product is CASGLVQAADTQYF.

Worth noting for this clone: Additional DNA sequences in this sample encode the identical CDR3. The genes are TRBV7-2 and TRBJ2-5, with 9 bases identical to TRBD2. The V segment lost 11 bases and the J segment 7 bases; nucleotides outside the gene matches: 14. Per germline, CDR1 SGHTA and CDR2 FQGNSA. The CDR3 spans 14 residues. CDR3 protein: CAVGAGGQAGTQYF. Here the CDR3 DNA reads TGTGCCGTAGGGGCGGGGGGGCAAGCCGGGACCCAGTACTTC.

The chain recombines TRBV7-2 with TRBJ1-4; the match to TRBD1 covers 7 bases. V gave up 4 bases and J gave up 5 bases; unmatched junction bases: 7. Germline CDR1 reads SGHTA; CDR2 reads FQGNSA. This CDR3 has 15 residues. Written as DNA, the CDR3 is TGTGCCAGCAGCTATCAGACAGGGAGAAATGAAAAACTGTTTTTT. This gives the protein CASSYQTGRNEKLFF.

The chain uses TRBV12-5 and TRBJ1-1; 11 nucleotides match TRBD1. J was trimmed by 5 bases and V by 7 bases; bases with no gene match: 12. The CDR3 has 16 residues. Germline assignment: CDR1 LGHNT and CDR2 FRNRAP. Here the CDR3 DNA reads TGTGCTAGTGCCCCCCGGGACAGGGGGTGGGAGACTGAAGCTTTCTTT. Protein sequence: CASAPRDRGWETEAFF.

The CDR3 region is CASHLDGREQYF. In DNA, the CDR3 is TGTGCCAGCCACTTGGACGGGCGGGAGCAGTACTTC. This chain connects TRBV6-5 to TRBJ2-7, with no clear D. CDR3 length equals 12 residues. The V gene lost 8 bases and the J gene lost 7 bases, with 15 bases spanning the gap. Germline CDR1 is MNHEY and CDR2 is SVGAGI.

This clone was seen once. The chain links TRBV18 to TRBJ1-1; TRBD1 agrees at 7 bases. Germline V CDR1 and CDR2: KGHSH, LQKENI. The CDR3 covers 14 residues. The junction had 9 bases not matched to a gene; V was cut back by 4 bases and J by 7 bases. In DNA, the CDR3 is TGTGCCAGCTCACGGGACAGCCTTCCTAGTGAAGCTTTCTTT. As protein: CASSRDSLPSEAFF.

The genes are TRBV6-5 and TRBJ2-5, with a possible D match to TRBD1 (6 bases). CDR3 length: 13 amino acids. CDR1 is MNHEY and CDR2 is SVGAGI in the germline V gene. Trimming took off 7 bases at V and 7 bases at J, with 16 bases between the two ends. In DNA, the CDR3 is TGTGCCAGCATGAAAGGGGGTATAGGGACCCAGTACTTC. It codes for CASMKGGIGTQYF.

The chain carries TRBV6-2 or TRBV6-3 and TRBJ1-5, with 8 bases matching TRBD1. Germline V gene sequence: CDR1 MNHEY, CDR2 SVGEGT. There are 16 residues in the CDR3. The V and J ends lost 4 bases and 1 base, in that order; junction bases with no gene match: 6. This CDR3 is CASSSQGAGSNQPQHF. The CDR3 DNA is TGTGCCAGCAGTTCGCAGGGGGCGGGGAGCAATCAGCCCCAGCATTTT.

V is TRBV5-1 and J is TRBJ2-1; D possibly matches TRBD1 or TRBD2 (5 bases each). Deletions cut 4 bases from V and 0 bases from J, with 11 bases between. The CDR3 runs 15 residues. Per the germline V gene, CDR1 is SGHRS and CDR2 is YFSETQ. CDR3 protein: CASSARDRSYNEQFF. In DNA form, the CDR3 reads TGCGCCAGCAGCGCGAGGGACCGCTCCTACAATGAGCAGTTCTTC.

This chain links TRBV7-2 with TRBJ2-3; D is uncertain. There are 13 residues in the CDR3. CDR1 and CDR2 (germline): SGHTA, FQGNSA. V lost 4 bases to trimming and J lost 2 bases, with 7 bases between them. The DNA for the CDR3 is TGTGCCAGCAGCTCCTATTACACAGATACGCAGTATTTT. Translation gives CASSSYYTDTQYF.

J is TRBJ1-3 and V is TRBV6-7; unclear D gene. TRBV6-7 is given ORF status, its function remaining uncertain. With 6 bases removed from V and 4 bases from J, the gap between germline ends came to 13 bases. This CDR3 contains 14 residues. The CDR3 loop reads CASRFLGRGNTIYF. The CDR3 region has the DNA TGTGCCAGCAGGTTTCTGGGTAGGGGAAACACCATATATTTT.

DNA of the CDR3: TGTGCCAGTAGTATGGGGGCGGGAGCCAAGACCGGGGAGCTGTTTTTT. Its translation: CASSMGAGAKTGELFF. The chain employs TRBV19 and TRBJ2-2; weak D call: TRBD2 (7 bases). This CDR3 region has 16 residues. Germline assignment: CDR1 LNHDA and CDR2 SQIVND (reference sequence). V was trimmed by 3 bases and J by 5 bases, leaving 16 bases between them.

The chain employs TRBV6-2 or TRBV6-3 and TRBJ1-2; maybe TRBD1 (6 bases). The CDR3 has 12 residues. From germline, CDR1 is MNHEY and CDR2 SVGEGT. Between the trimmed V and J ends, which lost 5 bases and 4 bases, there was a span of 8 bases. The CDR3 nucleotides read TGTGCCAGCAGTCCGGACAGCTATGGCTACACCTTC. Translating it yields CASSPDSYGYTF.

V is TRBV20-1 and J is TRBJ1-5; D remains ambiguous. This CDR3 contains 16 residues. The germline V gene has CDR1 DFQATT and CDR2 SNEGSKA (reference sequence). Trimming removed 3 bases at V and 0 bases at J, with 15 bases between. CDR3 sequence reads: CSASLAGAYSNQPQHF. Written as DNA, the CDR3 is TGCAGTGCTAGTTTGGCAGGCGCTTATAGCAATCAGCCCCAGCATTTT.

The chain recombines TRBV11-3 with TRBJ2-1, with 10 bases lining up with TRBD2. V gave up 1 base and J gave up 6 bases; unmatched junction bases: 3. The germline V gene has CDR1 SGHNT and CDR2 YENEEA. This CDR3 region has 15 residues. The CDR3 region has the DNA TGTGCCAGCAGCTTAGGAGCGGGAGGGGGCAATGAGCAGTTCTTC. Encoded protein: CASSLGAGGGNEQFF.

The V and J genes are TRBV5-1 and TRBJ2-3; D not certain. Between the trimmed V and J ends, which lost 4 bases and 0 bases, there was a span of 6 bases. This CDR3 region has 13 residues. Germline assignment: CDR1 SGHRS and CDR2 YFSETQ. For the CDR3, the DNA is TGCGCCAGCAGCCGGCATAGCACAGATACGCAGTATTTT. Translated, it gives CASSRHSTDTQYF.

The V gene is TRBV19, the J gene TRBJ2-5; 8 nucleotides agree with TRBD1. Germline CDR1 reads LNHDA; CDR2 reads SQIVND (reference sequence). The CDR3 totals 14 residues. With 3 bases clipped from V and 6 bases from J, the junction kept 6 bases outside the gene matches. The CDR3 protein is CASSISQGAKTQYF. Written as DNA, the CDR3 is TGTGCCAGTAGTATTAGCCAGGGGGCCAAGACCCAGTACTTC.

This clone turned up a few times. The gene calls are TRBV11-2 and TRBJ2-3, with no clear D. V lost 4 bases and J 2 bases, leaving 16 bases between the germline ends. This CDR3 spans 16 amino acids. From germline, CDR1 is SGHAT and CDR2 FQNNGV. In nucleotides, the CDR3 is TGTGCCAGCAGCTCCATTTTCCCAGGTTTCACAGATACGCAGTATTTT. Translated: CASSSIFPGFTDTQYF.

The gene calls are TRBV29-1 and TRBJ2-1, with 10 bases lining up with TRBD2. The J segment lost 4 bases and the V segment lost 7 bases, leaving 4 bases of the junction unmatched. Germline CDR1 SQVTM, CDR2 ANQGSEA. The CDR3 is 13 residues long. Here the CDR3 reads CSARTSGYNEQFF. The CDR3 coding sequence is TGCAGCGCGCGGACTAGCGGATACAATGAGCAGTTCTTC.

The chain has TRBV7-9 and TRBJ2-3, with D possibly called TRBD1 or TRBD2 (5 bases each). This CDR3 comprises 13 residues. Trimming removed 4 bases at V and 0 bases at J, with 5 bases between. Germline-derived CDR1 and CDR2 are SEHNR and FQNEAQ (reference sequence). The CDR3 coding sequence is TGTGCCAGCAGCTGGGACAGCACAGATACGCAGTATTTT. It is translated as CASSWDSTDTQYF.

The chain is built from TRBV7-6 and TRBJ2-7; D is perhaps TRBD1 (6 bases). Germline V lookup: CDR1 SGHVS, CDR2 FNYEAQ. CDR3 length: 15 residues. V shed 3 bases and J shed 6 bases, with 18 bases lying between them. CDR3: CASSFQQGFGAEQYF. As DNA, the CDR3 is TGTGCCAGCAGCTTCCAACAGGGTTTTGGAGCCGAGCAGTACTTC.

The CDR3 protein is CASSWTDNNSPLHF. CDR3 sequence (DNA): TGTGCCAGCAGTTGGACAGACAATAATTCACCCCTCCACTTT. The V call is TRBV11-2, the J call TRBJ1-6; D perhaps matches TRBD1 (6 bases). The ends were cut back, 6 bases at V and 5 bases at J, with 11 bases in the middle. The CDR3 has 14 residues. The germline V gene has CDR1 SGHAT and CDR2 FQNNGV.

The chain combines TRBV7-9 with TRBJ1-3; D gene unclear. The ends were cut back, 6 bases at V and 4 bases at J, with 10 bases in the middle. The germline V gene encodes CDR1 SEHNR and CDR2 FQNEAQ (reference sequence). There are 13 residues in the CDR3. The CDR3: CASSLGSGNTIYF. The CDR3 coding sequence is TGTGCCAGCAGTCTAGGGTCCGGAAACACCATATATTTT. Looking up the rest from reference TRBV7-9 and TRBJ1-3 gives the full variable domain: DTGVSQNPRHKITKRGQNVTFRCDPISEHNRLYWYRQTLGQGPEFLTYFQNEAQLEKSRLLSDRFSAERPKGSFSTLEIQRTEQGDSAMYLCASSLGSGNTIYFGEGSWLTVV.

This clone has a handful of counts. The V gene is TRBV19, the J gene TRBJ1-2, with TRBD1 as a possible D gene (5 bases). Germline loops: CDR1 LNHDA, CDR2 SQIVND (reference sequence). V gave up 7 bases and J gave up 6 bases, with 21 bases separating them. CDR3 length: 15 residues. The CDR3 nucleotides are TGTGCCAGTACACCACGACGGGGGGGTAGAGATGGCTACACCTTC. Its translation is CASTPRRGGRDGYTF.